This T cell receptor (beta chain) was retrieved from a study of blood T cell repertoires in COVID-19. Germline values: CDR1 GTSNPN, CDR2 SVGIG (reference sequence). The CDR3 contains 12 residues. The V and J ends lost 5 bases and 3 bases respectively, with 5 bases between them. The table came from immunoSEQ multiplex PCR; TCRdb's copy has only in-frame clones and leaves some out. Of about 130,000 clones listed, about 70% are singletons. The chain joins TRBV30 to TRBJ2-6; possible D gene TRBD2, 5 bases. The clonotype originates from a woman in her 70s with acute or convalescent COVID-19. Sequencing input: peripheral blood. Here the CDR3 DNA reads TGTGCCTGGGGACTTGGGGCCAACGTCCTGACTTTC. Translation: CAWGLGANVLTF.